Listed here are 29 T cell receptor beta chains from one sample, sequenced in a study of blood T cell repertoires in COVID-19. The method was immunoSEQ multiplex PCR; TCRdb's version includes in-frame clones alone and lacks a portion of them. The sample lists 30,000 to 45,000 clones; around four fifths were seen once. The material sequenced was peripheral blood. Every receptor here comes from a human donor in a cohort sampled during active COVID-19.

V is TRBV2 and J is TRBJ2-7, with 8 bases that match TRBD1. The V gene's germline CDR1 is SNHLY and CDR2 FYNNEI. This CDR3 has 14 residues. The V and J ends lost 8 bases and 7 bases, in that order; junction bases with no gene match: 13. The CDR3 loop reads CASSGGSVWGEQYF. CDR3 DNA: TGTGCCAGCTCAGGGGGCTCGGTCTGGGGTGAGCAGTACTTC. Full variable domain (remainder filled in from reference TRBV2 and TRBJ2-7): EPEVTQTPSHQVTQMGQEVILRCVPISNHLYFYWYRQILGQKVEFLVSFYNNEISEKSEIFDDQFSVERPDGSNFTLKIRSTKLEDSAMYFCASSGGSVWGEQYFGPGTRLTVT.

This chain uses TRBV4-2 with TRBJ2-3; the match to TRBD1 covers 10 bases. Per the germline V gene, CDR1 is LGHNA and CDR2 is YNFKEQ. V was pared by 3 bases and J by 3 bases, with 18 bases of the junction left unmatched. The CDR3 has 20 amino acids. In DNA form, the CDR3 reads TGTGCCAGCAGCCAGAGCCGGGACAGGGGTTTTAGAGGGAAAACAGATACGCAGTATTTT. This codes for CASSQSRDRGFRGKTDTQYF.

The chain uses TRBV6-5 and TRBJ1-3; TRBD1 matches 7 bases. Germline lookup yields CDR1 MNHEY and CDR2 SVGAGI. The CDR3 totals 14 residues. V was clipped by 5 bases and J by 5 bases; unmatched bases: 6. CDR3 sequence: CASSPRDSRNTIYF. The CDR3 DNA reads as TGTGCCAGCAGTCCTCGGGACAGCAGAAACACCATATATTTT.

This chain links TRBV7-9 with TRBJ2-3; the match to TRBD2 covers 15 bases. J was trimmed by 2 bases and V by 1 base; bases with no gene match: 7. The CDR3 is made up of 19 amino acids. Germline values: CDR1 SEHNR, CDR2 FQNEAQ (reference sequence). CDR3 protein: CASSLDGLAGGLATDTQYF. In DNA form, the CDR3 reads TGTGCCAGCAGCTTAGATGGACTAGCGGGGGGGCTGGCCACAGATACGCAGTATTTT.

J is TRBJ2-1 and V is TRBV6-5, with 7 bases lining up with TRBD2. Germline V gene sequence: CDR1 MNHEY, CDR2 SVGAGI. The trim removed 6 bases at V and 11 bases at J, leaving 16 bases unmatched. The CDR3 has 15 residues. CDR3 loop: CASSTSGEITMKQFF. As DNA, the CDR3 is TGTGCCAGCAGCACCAGCGGGGAGATTACAATGAAGCAGTTCTTC.

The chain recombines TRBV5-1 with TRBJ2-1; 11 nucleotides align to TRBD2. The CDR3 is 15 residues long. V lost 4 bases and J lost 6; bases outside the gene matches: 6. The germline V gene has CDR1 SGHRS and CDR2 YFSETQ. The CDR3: CASSVTSGGFNEQFF. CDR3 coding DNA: TGCGCCAGCAGCGTAACTAGCGGGGGTTTCAATGAGCAGTTCTTC.

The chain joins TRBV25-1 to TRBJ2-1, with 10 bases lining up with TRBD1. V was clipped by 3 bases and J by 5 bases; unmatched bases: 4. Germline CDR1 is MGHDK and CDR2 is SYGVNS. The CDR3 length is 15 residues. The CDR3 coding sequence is TGTGCCAGCAGTGACCGACAGGGGGCTGACAATGAGCAGTTCTTC. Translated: CASSDRQGADNEQFF.

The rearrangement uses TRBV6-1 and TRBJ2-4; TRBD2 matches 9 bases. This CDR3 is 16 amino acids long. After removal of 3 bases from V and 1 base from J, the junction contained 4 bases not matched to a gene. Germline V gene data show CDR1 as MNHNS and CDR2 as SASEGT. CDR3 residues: CASSDGSGGAKNIQYF. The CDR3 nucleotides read TGTGCCAGCAGTGACGGGAGCGGGGGGGCCAAAAACATTCAGTACTTC.

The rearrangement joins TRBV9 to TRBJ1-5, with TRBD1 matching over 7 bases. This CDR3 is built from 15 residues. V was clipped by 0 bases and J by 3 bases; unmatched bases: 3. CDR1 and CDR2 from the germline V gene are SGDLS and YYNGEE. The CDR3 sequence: CASSVGGQLNQPQHF. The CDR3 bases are TGTGCCAGCAGCGTAGGGGGACAGCTCAATCAGCCCCAGCATTTT.

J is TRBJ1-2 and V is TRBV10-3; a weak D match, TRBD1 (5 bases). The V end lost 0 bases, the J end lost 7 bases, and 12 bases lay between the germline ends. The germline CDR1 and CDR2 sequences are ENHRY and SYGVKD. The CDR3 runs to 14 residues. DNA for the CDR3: TGTGCCATCAGTGAGTCACCAGGGATAGGTGGCTACACCTTC. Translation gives CAISESPGIGGYTF.

CDR3 bases: TGTGCCAGCAGGACCGGGGTAGGAGAGACCCAGTACTTC. Translated: CASRTGVGETQYF. This sequence joins TRBV2 and TRBJ2-5; D perhaps matches TRBD2 (5 bases). The CDR3 loop spans 13 amino acids. The germline CDR1 and CDR2 sequences are SNHLY and FYNNEI. The ends were cut back, 6 bases at V and 4 bases at J, with 12 bases in the middle. Using reference TRBV2 and TRBJ2-5 for the parts outside the CDR3, the full variable domain is EPEVTQTPSHQVTQMGQEVILRCVPISNHLYFYWYRQILGQKVEFLVSFYNNEISEKSEIFDDQFSVERPDGSNFTLKIRSTKLEDSAMYFCASRTGVGETQYFGPGTRLLVL.

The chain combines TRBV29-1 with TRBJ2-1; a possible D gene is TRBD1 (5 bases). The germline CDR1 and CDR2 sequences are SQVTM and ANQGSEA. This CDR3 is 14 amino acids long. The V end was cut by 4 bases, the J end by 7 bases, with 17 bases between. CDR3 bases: TGCAGCGTTGTGGGTGGGGCCGCCTCGAATGAGCAGTTCTTC. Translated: CSVVGGAASNEQFF.

The CDR3 here is CASSVRGRHTEAFF. CDR3 sequence (DNA): TGTGCCAGTAGTGTTAGGGGGCGTCACACTGAAGCTTTCTTT. This chain connects TRBV19 to TRBJ1-1; 7 positions match TRBD1. Germline CDR1 is LNHDA and CDR2 is SQIVND (reference sequence). The trim removed 5 bases at V and 3 bases at J, leaving 6 bases unmatched. CDR3 size: 14 residues. The variable domain in full, completed from reference TRBV19 and TRBJ1-1, reads DGGITQSPKYLFRKEGQNVTLSCEQNLNHDAMYWYRQDPGQGLRLIYYSQIVNDFQKGDIAEGYSVSREKKESFPLTVTSAQKNPTAFYLCASSVRGRHTEAFFGQGTRLTVV.

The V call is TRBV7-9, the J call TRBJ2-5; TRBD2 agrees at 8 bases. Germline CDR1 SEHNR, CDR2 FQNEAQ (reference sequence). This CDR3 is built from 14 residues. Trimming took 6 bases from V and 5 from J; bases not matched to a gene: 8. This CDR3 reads CASRTAGVAETQYF. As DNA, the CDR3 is TGTGCCAGCAGAACAGCGGGGGTTGCGGAGACCCAGTACTTC.

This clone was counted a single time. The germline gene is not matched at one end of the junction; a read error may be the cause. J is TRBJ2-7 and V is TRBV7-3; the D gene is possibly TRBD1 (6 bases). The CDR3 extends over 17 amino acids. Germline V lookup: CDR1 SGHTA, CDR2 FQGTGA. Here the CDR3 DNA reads TGTGCCGGCAGCTTACAGGGCACGGTGGGTGGCGGATACGAGCAGTACTTC. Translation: CAGSLQGTVGGGYEQYF.

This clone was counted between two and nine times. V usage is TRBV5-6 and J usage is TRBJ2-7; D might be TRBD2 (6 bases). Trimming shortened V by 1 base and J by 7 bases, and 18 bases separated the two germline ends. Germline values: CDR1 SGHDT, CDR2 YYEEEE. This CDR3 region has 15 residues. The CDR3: CASSLPGRGAGEQYF. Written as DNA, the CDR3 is TGTGCCAGCAGCTTGCCGGGGCGGGGCGCTGGGGAGCAGTACTTC.

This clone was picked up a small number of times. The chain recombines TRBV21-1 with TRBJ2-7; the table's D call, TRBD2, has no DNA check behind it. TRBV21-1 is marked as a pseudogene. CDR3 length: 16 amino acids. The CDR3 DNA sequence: TGTGCCAGCAGCAACCCCCGGGGGGGCGCTGGGTACGAGCAGTACTTC. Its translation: CASSNPRGGAGYEQYF.

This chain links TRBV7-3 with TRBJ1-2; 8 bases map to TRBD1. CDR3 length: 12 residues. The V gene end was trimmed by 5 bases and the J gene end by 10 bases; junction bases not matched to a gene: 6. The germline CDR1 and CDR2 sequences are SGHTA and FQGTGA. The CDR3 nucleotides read TGTGCCAGCAGCGCAGGGACAGGTGACTACACCTTC. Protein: CASSAGTGDYTF. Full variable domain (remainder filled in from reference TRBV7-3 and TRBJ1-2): GAGVSQTPSNKVTEKGKYVELRCDPISGHTALYWYRQSLGQGPEFLIYFQGTGAADDSGLPNDRFFAVRPEGSVSTLKIQRTERGDSAVYLCASSAGTGDYTFGSGTRLTVV.

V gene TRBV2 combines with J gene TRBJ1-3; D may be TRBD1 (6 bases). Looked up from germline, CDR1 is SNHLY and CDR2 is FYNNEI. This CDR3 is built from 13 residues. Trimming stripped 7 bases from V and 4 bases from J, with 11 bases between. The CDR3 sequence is CASTGDNGNTIYF. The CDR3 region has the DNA TGTGCCAGCACTGGGGACAACGGAAACACCATATATTTT.

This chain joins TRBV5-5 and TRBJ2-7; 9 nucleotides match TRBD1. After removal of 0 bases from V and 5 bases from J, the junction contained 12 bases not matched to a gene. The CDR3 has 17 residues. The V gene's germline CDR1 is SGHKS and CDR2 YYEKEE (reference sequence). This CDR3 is CASSLAQWRQGEDEQYF. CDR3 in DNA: TGTGCCAGCAGCTTGGCCCAGTGGCGACAGGGGGAGGACGAGCAGTACTTC. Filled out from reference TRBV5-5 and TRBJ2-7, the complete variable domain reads DAGVTQSPTHLIKTRGQQVTLRCSPISGHKSVSWYQQVLGQGPQFIFQYYEKEERGRGNFPDRFSARQFPNYSSELNVNALLLGDSALYLCASSLAQWRQGEDEQYFGPGTRLTVT.

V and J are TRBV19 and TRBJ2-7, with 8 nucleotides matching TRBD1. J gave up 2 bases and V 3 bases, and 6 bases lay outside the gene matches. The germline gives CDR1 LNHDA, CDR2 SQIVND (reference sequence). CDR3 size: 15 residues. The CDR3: CASSILGRGPYEQYF. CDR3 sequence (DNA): TGTGCCAGTAGTATTTTAGGCAGGGGGCCCTACGAGCAGTACTTC.

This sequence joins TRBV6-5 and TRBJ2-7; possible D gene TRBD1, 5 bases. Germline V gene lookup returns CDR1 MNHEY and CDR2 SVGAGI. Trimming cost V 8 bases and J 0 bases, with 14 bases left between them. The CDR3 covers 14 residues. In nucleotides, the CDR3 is TGTGCCAGCCCGGGCAGGGCGAGCTCCTACGAGCAGTACTTC. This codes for CASPGRASSYEQYF.

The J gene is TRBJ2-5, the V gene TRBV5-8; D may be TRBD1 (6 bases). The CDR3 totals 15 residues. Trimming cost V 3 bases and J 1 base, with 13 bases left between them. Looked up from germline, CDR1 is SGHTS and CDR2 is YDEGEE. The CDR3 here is CASSSGAPLQETQYF. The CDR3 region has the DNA TGTGCCAGCAGCTCAGGGGCCCCCCTCCAAGAGACCCAGTACTTC.

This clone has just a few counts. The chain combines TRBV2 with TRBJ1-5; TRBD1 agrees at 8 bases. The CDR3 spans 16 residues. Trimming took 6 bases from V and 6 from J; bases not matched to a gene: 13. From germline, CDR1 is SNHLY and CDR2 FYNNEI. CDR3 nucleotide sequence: TGTGCCAGCAGCCCCCAGGGGGCAGTGGGAAGTCAGCCCCAGCATTTT. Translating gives CASSPQGAVGSQPQHF.

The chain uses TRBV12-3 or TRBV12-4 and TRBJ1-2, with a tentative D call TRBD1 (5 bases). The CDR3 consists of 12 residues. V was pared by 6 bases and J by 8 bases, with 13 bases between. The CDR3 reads CASSPRDRGYTF. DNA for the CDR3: TGTGCCAGCAGCCCGAGAGACAGAGGCTACACCTTC.

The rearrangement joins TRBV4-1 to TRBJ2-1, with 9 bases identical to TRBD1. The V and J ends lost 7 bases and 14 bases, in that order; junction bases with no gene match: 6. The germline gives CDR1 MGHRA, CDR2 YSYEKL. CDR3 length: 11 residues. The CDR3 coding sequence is TGCGCCAGCAACTCACAGGGGGCGAAGTTCTTC. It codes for CASNSQGAKFF.

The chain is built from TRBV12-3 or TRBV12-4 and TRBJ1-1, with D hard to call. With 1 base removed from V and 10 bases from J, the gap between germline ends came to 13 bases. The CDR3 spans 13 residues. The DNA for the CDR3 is TGTGCCAGCAGTTTAGGGTCCGGGGTCCGAGCTTTCTTT. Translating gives CASSLGSGVRAFF.

CDR3: CASSVDRGPHNEQFF. The CDR3 DNA follows: TGTGCCAGCAGCGTGGACAGGGGGCCCCACAATGAGCAGTTCTTC. V gene TRBV5-4 combines with J gene TRBJ2-1, with TRBD1 matching over 11 bases. The J segment lost 5 bases and the V segment lost 4 bases, leaving 5 bases of the junction unmatched. The germline gives CDR1 SGHNT, CDR2 YYREEE (reference sequence). This CDR3 comprises 15 residues.

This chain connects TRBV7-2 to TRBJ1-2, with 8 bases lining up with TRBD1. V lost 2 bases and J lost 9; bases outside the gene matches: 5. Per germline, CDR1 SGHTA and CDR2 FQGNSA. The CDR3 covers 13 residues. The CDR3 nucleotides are TGTGCCAGCAGCTTAACAGGGGGGAGTAGCTACACCTTC. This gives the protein CASSLTGGSSYTF.